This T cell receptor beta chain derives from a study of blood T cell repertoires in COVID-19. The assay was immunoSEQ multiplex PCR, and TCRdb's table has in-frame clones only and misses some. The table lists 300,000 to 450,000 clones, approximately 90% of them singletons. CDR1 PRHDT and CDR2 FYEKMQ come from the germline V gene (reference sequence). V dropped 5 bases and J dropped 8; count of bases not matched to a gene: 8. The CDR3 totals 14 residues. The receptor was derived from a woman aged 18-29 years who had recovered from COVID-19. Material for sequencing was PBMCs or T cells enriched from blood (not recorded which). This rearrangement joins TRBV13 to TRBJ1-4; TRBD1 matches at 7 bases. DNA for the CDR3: TGTGCCAGCAGCGTAGACAGGGCTCGGGAAAAACTGTTTTTT. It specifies CASSVDRAREKLFF.